This T cell receptor (beta chain) was documented in a study of vaccination and CD4 T cells after COVID-19. Study information: For control cultures, the treatment was a CEFX pool, an HIV-1 Nef pool, or no peptide. Whole-study findings and limits: Spike mono-reactivity was found in 304 of 307 vaccine-specific clones from convalescent patients. Data came from relatively few convalescent patients and lacked early post-infection timepoints.

This CDR3 region has 14 residues. With 6 bases removed from V and 2 bases from J, the gap between germline ends came to 13 bases. This clonotype was observed a few times. The antigen is undetermined. Treatment: approximately 11-day PBMC culture with coronavirus spike peptide pools or control peptides (ViraFEST assay). The Oncomine TCR Beta short-read assay was what sequenced the DNA obtained from cultured CD4+ T cells. TCRdb re-derived calls from the PCR reads in MiXCR, one entry per CDR3 protein. This sample has roughly 16,000 distinct CDR3 sequences, with about 44% found just once. The source material was CD4+ T cells from blood, cultured in vitro. This chain joins TRBV12-3 or TRBV12-4 and TRBJ2-5, with D possibly being TRBD2 (7 bases). The sequence derives from a human donor who had recovered from COVID-19. The CDR3 reads CASRYEGGQETQYF. In DNA form, the CDR3 reads TGTGCCAGCAGATACGAGGGGGGGCAAGAGACCCAGTACTTC.